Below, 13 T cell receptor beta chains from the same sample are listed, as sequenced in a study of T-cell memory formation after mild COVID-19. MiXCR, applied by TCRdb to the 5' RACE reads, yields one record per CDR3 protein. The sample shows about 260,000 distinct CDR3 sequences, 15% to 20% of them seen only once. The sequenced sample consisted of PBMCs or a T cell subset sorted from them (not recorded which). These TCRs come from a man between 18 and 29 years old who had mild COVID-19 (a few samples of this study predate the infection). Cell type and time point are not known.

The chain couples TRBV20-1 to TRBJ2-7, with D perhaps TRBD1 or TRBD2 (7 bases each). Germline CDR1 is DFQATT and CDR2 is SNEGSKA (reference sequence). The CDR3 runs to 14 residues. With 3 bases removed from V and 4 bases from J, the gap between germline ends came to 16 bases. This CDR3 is CSASSGGLSYEQYV. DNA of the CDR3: TGCAGTGCTAGTTCAGGGGGACTATCGTACGAGCAGTACGTC.

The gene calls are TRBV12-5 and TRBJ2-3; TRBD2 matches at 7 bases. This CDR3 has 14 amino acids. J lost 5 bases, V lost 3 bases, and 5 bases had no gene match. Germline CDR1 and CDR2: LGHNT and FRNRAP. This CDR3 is CASGLEGGGDTQYF. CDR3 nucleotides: TGTGCTAGTGGTTTAGAAGGCGGGGGAGATACGCAGTATTTT.

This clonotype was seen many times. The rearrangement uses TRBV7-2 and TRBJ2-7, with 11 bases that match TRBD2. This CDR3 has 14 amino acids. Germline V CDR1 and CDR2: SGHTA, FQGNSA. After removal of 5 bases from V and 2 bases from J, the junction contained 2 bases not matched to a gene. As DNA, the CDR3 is TGTGCCAGCAGCCCTAGCGGGGGGCCCTACGAGCAGTACTTC. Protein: CASSPSGGPYEQYF.

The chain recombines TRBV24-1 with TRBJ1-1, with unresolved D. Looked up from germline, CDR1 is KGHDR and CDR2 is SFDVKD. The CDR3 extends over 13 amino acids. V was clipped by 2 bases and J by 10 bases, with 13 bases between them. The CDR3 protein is CATSDSWEDGAFF. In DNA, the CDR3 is TGTGCCACCAGTGATTCGTGGGAGGACGGAGCTTTCTTT.

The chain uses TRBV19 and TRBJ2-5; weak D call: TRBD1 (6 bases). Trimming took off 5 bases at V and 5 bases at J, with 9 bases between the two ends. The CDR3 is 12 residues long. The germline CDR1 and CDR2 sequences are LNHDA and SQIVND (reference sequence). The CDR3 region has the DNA TGTGCCAGTAGTCCGGGACACGAGACCCAGTACTTC. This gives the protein CASSPGHETQYF.

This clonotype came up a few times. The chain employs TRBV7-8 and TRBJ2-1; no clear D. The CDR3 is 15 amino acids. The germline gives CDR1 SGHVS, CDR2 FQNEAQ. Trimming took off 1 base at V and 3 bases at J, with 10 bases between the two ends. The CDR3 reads CASSLDHGDYNEQFF. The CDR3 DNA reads TGTGCCAGCAGCTTAGACCACGGTGACTACAATGAGCAGTTCTTC.

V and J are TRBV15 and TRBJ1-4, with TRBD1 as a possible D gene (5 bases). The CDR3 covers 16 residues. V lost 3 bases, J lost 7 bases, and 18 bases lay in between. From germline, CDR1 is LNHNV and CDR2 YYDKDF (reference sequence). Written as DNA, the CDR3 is TGTGCCACCAGCAGCGAGCACGGGGCGCGGAGTGAAAAACTGTTTTTT. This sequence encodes CATSSEHGARSEKLFF.

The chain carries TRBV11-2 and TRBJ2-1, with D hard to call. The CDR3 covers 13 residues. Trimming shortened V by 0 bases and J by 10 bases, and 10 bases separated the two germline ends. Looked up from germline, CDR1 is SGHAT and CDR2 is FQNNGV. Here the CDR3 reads CASSLDPPTEQFF. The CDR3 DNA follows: TGTGCCAGCAGCTTAGACCCACCAACCGAGCAGTTCTTC.

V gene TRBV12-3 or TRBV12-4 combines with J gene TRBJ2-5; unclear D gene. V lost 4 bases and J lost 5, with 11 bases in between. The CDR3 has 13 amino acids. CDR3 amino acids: CASSSSGPETQYF. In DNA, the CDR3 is TGTGCCAGCAGTTCGTCCGGTCCCGAGACCCAGTACTTC.

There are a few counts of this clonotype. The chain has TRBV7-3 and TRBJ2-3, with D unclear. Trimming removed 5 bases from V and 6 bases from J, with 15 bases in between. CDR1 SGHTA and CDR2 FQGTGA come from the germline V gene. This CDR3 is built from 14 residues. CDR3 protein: CASSPVPSDDTQYF. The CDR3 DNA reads TGTGCCAGCAGCCCCGTGCCTAGTGACGATACGCAGTATTTT.

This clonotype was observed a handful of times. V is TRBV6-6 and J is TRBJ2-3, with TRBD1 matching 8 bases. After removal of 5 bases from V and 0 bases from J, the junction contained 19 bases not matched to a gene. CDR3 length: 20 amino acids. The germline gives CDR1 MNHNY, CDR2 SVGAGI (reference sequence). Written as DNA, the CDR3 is TGTGCCAGCAGTCGCCTCAGGGGGCGCCCCGGGATATTTAGCACAGATACGCAGTATTTT. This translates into CASSRLRGRPGIFSTDTQYF.

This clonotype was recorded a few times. CDR3 bases: TGTGCCAGCAGTCAGGGACAGACGAACACCGGGGAGCTGTTTTTT. It codes for CASSQGQTNTGELFF. The chain employs TRBV7-9 and TRBJ2-2; TRBD1 aligns across 7 bases. This CDR3 has 15 amino acids. Germline trimming cut 6 bases from V and 0 bases from J; bases unmatched to any gene: 4. Germline values: CDR1 SEHNR, CDR2 FQNEAQ (reference sequence).

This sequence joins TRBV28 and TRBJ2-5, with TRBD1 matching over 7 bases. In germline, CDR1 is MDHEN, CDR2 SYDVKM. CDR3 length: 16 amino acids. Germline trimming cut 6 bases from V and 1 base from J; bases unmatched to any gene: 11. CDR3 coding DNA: TGTGCCAGCAGCCCACGACAGGGACGGCTCCAAGAGACCCAGTACTTC. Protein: CASSPRQGRLQETQYF.